This entry lists 13 T cell receptor beta chains sequenced from one sample in a study of blood T cell repertoires in COVID-19. The assay was immunoSEQ multiplex PCR, and TCRdb's table has in-frame clones only and misses some. In the table there are more than 150,000 clones, about 82% of which are singletons. Sample: peripheral blood. The receptors come from a woman younger than 45 with acute or convalescent COVID-19.

This sequence joins TRBV11-3 and TRBJ2-3; D uncertain. The V end lost 5 bases, the J end lost 0 bases, and 9 bases lay between the germline ends. The CDR3 is made up of 14 amino acids. Germline CDR1 is SGHNT and CDR2 is YENEEA. The CDR3 protein is CASSRRGSTDTQYF. In nucleotides, the CDR3 is TGTGCCAGCAGCAGACGAGGTAGCACAGATACGCAGTATTTT.

The J gene is TRBJ2-3, the V gene TRBV5-1; 15 nucleotides line up with TRBD2. This CDR3 has 18 residues. Germline CDR1 and CDR2: SGHRS and YFSETQ. The ends lost 3 bases at V and 0 bases at J; junction bases unmatched: 5. The CDR3 DNA reads as TGCGCCAGCAGCTCAGGACTAGCGGGGGGGATGAGCACAGATACGCAGTATTTT. It is translated as CASSSGLAGGMSTDTQYF.

The rearrangement links TRBV9 to TRBJ2-5; TRBD2 matches at 7 bases. CDR1 and CDR2 from the germline V gene are SGDLS and YYNGEE. The CDR3 consists of 14 residues. V trimming: 3 bases; J trimming: 2 bases; junction bases outside the gene matches: 4. The CDR3 DNA sequence: TGTGCCAGCAGCGCGACTAGCCCACAAGAGACCCAGTACTTC. Amino acids: CASSATSPQETQYF. The full variable domain, in which reference TRBV9 and TRBJ2-5 provide the parts outside the CDR3, is DSGVTQTPKHLITATGQRVTLRCSPRSGDLSVYWYQQSLDQGLQFLIQYYNGEERAKGNILERFSAQQFPDLHSELNLSSLELGDSALYFCASSATSPQETQYFGPGTRLLVL.

J is TRBJ1-4 and V is TRBV29-1; 10 nucleotides agree with TRBD1. Germline assignment: CDR1 SQVTM and CDR2 ANQGSEA. V gave up 4 bases and J gave up 7 bases; unmatched junction bases: 6. This CDR3 is built from 14 residues. CDR3 DNA: TGCAGCGTTGTCGACAGGGGGCAGAGTGAAAAACTGTTTTTT. Residues: CSVVDRGQSEKLFF.

The chain employs TRBV28 and TRBJ1-2, with D possibly TRBD1 on 5 matching bases. Germline V CDR1 and CDR2: MDHEN, SYDVKM. The V and J ends lost 5 bases and 4 bases respectively, with 14 bases between them. The CDR3 sequence is 14 residues long. The CDR3, as DNA: TGTGCCAGCAGTATGACAGTCCTCGGCTATGGCTACACCTTC. Its translation is CASSMTVLGYGYTF.

The chain has TRBV9 and TRBJ2-1; D is possibly TRBD2 (6 bases). Trimming took off 4 bases at V and 7 bases at J, with 18 bases between the two ends. Germline assignment: CDR1 SGDLS and CDR2 YYNGEE. This CDR3 has 15 amino acids. CDR3 sequence (DNA): TGTGCCAGCAGCCCTCGGACGGGGGAAGGGAATGAGCAGTTCTTC. Residues: CASSPRTGEGNEQFF.

CDR3 region: CASSPQGYGYTF. The DNA of the CDR3 is TGTGCCAGCAGCCCACAGGGGTATGGCTACACCTTC. This chain connects TRBV7-2 to TRBJ1-2, with TRBD1 matching over 7 bases. V was clipped by 5 bases and J by 5 bases; unmatched bases: 2. The CDR3 contains 12 residues. The germline V gene encodes CDR1 SGHTA and CDR2 FQGNSA. The complete variable domain, with remaining parts taken from reference TRBV7-2 and TRBJ1-2, reads GAGVSQSPSNKVTEKGKDVELRCDPISGHTALYWYRQSLGQGLEFLIYFQGNSAPDKSGLPSDRFSAERTGGSVSTLTIQRTQQEDSAVYLCASSPQGYGYTFGSGTRLTVV.

This chain uses TRBV28 with TRBJ2-1; D gene uncertain. The CDR3 consists of 13 residues. Germline lookup yields CDR1 MDHEN and CDR2 SYDVKM. The germline V and J ends were trimmed by 6 bases and 0 bases, with 6 bases remaining between them. The CDR3 DNA is TGTGCCAGCAGCCCGGGCTCCTACAATGAGCAGTTCTTC. It encodes CASSPGSYNEQFF.

This chain connects TRBV7-2 to TRBJ2-5; 8 bases are a match to TRBD1. Germline lookup yields CDR1 SGHTA and CDR2 FQGNSA. The CDR3 covers 15 residues. Trimming took 4 bases from V and 5 from J; bases not matched to a gene: 9. The CDR3 is CASSYATGVGETQYF. The CDR3 DNA is TGTGCCAGCAGCTATGCGACAGGGGTCGGGGAGACCCAGTACTTC. Combining the CDR3 with reference TRBV7-2 and TRBJ2-5 gives the whole variable domain GAGVSQSPSNKVTEKGKDVELRCDPISGHTALYWYRQSLGQGLEFLIYFQGNSAPDKSGLPSDRFSAERTGGSVSTLTIQRTQQEDSAVYLCASSYATGVGETQYFGPGTRLLVL.

This clone is a singleton in its sample. The chain is built from TRBV28 and TRBJ2-7; D call uncertain. Germline V gene data show CDR1 as MDHEN and CDR2 as SYDVKM. V shed 6 bases and J shed 3 bases, with 9 bases lying between them. The CDR3 extends over 12 amino acids. CDR3: CASREQSYEQYF. DNA for the CDR3: TGTGCCAGCAGGGAACAGAGCTACGAGCAGTACTTC.

This chain's CDR3 is CASSLGSVYEQYF. The CDR3 nucleotides read TGTGCCAGCAGCTTAGGTTCCGTCTACGAGCAGTACTTC. The rearrangement uses TRBV7-2 and TRBJ2-7; D not resolved. Germline V CDR1 and CDR2: SGHTA, FQGNSA. This CDR3 region has 13 residues. V gave up 1 base and J gave up 3 bases, with 7 bases separating them.

The chain has TRBV30 and TRBJ2-1; 7 bases agree with TRBD2. The CDR3 consists of 16 residues. With V trimmed by 6 bases and J by 0 bases, 11 bases remained unmatched. Looked up from germline, CDR1 is GTSNPN and CDR2 is SVGIG (reference sequence). CDR3 loop: CACLGLAESSYNEQFF. Here the CDR3 DNA reads TGTGCCTGCTTAGGGCTAGCGGAGAGCTCCTACAATGAGCAGTTCTTC.

This clone has only one observation. This chain links TRBV7-2 with TRBJ1-4; D is perhaps TRBD1 (5 bases). V was clipped by 4 bases and J by 4 bases, with 13 bases between them. This CDR3 has 15 amino acids. Germline V gene lookup returns CDR1 SGHTA and CDR2 FQGNSA. CDR3 sequence reads: CASSSRTGHNEKLFF. CDR3 bases: TGTGCCAGCAGCTCAAGAACAGGTCATAATGAAAAACTGTTTTTT.